This entry concerns a single T cell receptor beta chain. Produced via immunoSEQ multiplex PCR; TCRdb's table is partial and in-frame only. The table records around 50,000 clones, roughly 89% of them present only once. This entry comes from a study of blood T cell repertoires in COVID-19. Background on the study: Nucleic acid was either cDNA or gDNA, and it came from T cells, B-cell-depleted T cells, or PBMCs.

The sequence came from an older man with active COVID-19. Sequencing input: peripheral blood.

CDR3 DNA: TGTGCCATCCACGGGGGTTTAAATCAGCCCCAGCATTTT. Amino acids: CAIHGGLNQPQHF. The rearrangement joins TRBV10-3 to TRBJ1-5; D perhaps matches TRBD1 (5 bases). V was pared by 8 bases and J by 4 bases, with 12 bases between. CDR3 length: 13 amino acids. Germline lookup yields CDR1 ENHRY and CDR2 SYGVKD.